The sequence of this T cell receptor beta chain was determined in a study of blood T cell repertoires in COVID-19. Whole-study context: PBMCs, B-cell-depleted T cells, or T cells were the source of the cDNA or gDNA that made up the material.

Assay used: immunoSEQ multiplex PCR; TCRdb lists only in-frame clones, some missing. The table has 45,000 to 55,000 clones, 82% seen once; the top ten hold more than 9%. The CDR3 is made up of 14 amino acids. In germline, CDR1 is SGHTA, CDR2 FQGNSA. Trimming shortened V by 5 bases and J by 1 base, and 11 bases separated the two germline ends. During active infection, Seattle patients enrolled and were then monitored through disease. The material sequenced was peripheral blood. The sequence came from a man older than 75 with COVID-19, enrolled during active disease. The rearrangement uses TRBV7-2 and TRBJ2-5, with D possibly TRBD1 on 6 matching bases. The CDR3 bases are TGTGCCAGCAGCCCACGGACAGCCCAAGAGACCCAGTACTTC. Its translation is CASSPRTAQETQYF.